A single sample is the source of the 23 T cell receptor beta chains below, sequenced in a study of T cell responses to AZD1222 COVID-19 vaccine. Data came from immunoSEQ multiplex PCR; TCRdb stores just in-frame clones and leaves some out. The profile covers 100,000 to 120,000 clones, with roughly 90% appearing a single time and 15% taken by the ten largest. The sample here was peripheral blood, taken 28 days after the second AZD1222 dose. These receptors were taken from an adult who received the AZD1222 COVID-19 vaccine.

This chain uses TRBV19 with TRBJ1-3; 7 bases agree with TRBD1. With 4 bases clipped from V and 3 bases from J, the junction kept 6 bases outside the gene matches. This CDR3 is 15 amino acids long. Germline V gene data show CDR1 as LNHDA and CDR2 as SQIVND (reference sequence). As DNA, the CDR3 is TGTGCCAGTAGTAACTACAGGGGACTTGGAAACACCATATATTTT. It specifies CASSNYRGLGNTIYF.

The chain joins TRBV5-4 to TRBJ1-2; D is unclear. Trimming pared 4 bases from V and 4 bases from J, leaving 17 bases between. CDR3 size: 15 residues. Germline V gene sequence: CDR1 SGHNT, CDR2 YYREEE (reference sequence). Written as DNA, the CDR3 is TGTGCCAGCAGCCCCTCTGGGCAGATAGTCTATGGCTACACCTTC. The encoded protein is CASSPSGQIVYGYTF.

The V and J genes are TRBV29-1 and TRBJ1-6; 9 bases are a match to TRBD1. Per the germline V gene, CDR1 is SQVTM and CDR2 is ANQGSEA. The length of the CDR3 is 12 residues. With V trimmed by 0 bases and J by 15 bases, 3 bases remained unmatched. CDR3 DNA: TGCAGCGTTGAAGAAGGACAGGGGCTCCTCCACTTT. Residues: CSVEEGQGLLHF. The entire variable domain, with the rest obtained from reference TRBV29-1 and TRBJ1-6, is as follows: SAVISQKPSRDICQRGTSLTIQCQVDSQVTMMFWYRQQPGQSLTLIATANQGSEATYESGFVIDKFPISRPNLTFSTLTVSNMSPEDSSIYLCSVEEGQGLLHFGNGTRLTVT.

This clone was seen a single time. The chain combines TRBV11-2 with TRBJ1-1, with D possibly matching TRBD1 (5 bases). V was cut by 1 base and J by 0 bases, with 9 bases left in between. The germline V gene has CDR1 SGHAT and CDR2 FQNNGV. The CDR3 covers 15 residues. CDR3 protein: CASSLGGGVNTEAFF. In DNA, the CDR3 is TGTGCCAGCAGCTTAGGGGGGGGTGTGAACACTGAAGCTTTCTTT.

This chain connects TRBV2 to TRBJ1-2; D not resolved. The V gene's germline CDR1 is SNHLY and CDR2 FYNNEI. V gave up 6 bases and J gave up 8 bases, with 13 bases separating them. CDR3 length: 12 amino acids. CDR3 sequence (DNA): TGTGCCAGCAGGGAGGATGATGGGGGCTACACCTTC. The encoded protein is CASREDDGGYTF.

V is TRBV29-1 and J is TRBJ1-2, with D unclear. Germline V gives CDR1 SQVTM, CDR2 ANQGSEA. The V and J ends lost 7 bases and 6 bases respectively, with 12 bases between them. The CDR3 runs to 11 residues. CDR3: CSALMRDGYTF. In nucleotides, the CDR3 is TGCAGCGCCCTCATGCGGGATGGCTACACCTTC.

This chain joins TRBV6-5 and TRBJ2-7, with TRBD2 matching over 10 bases. The CDR3 is made up of 13 amino acids. Germline V gene data show CDR1 as MNHEY and CDR2 as SVGAGI. V lost 8 bases and J lost 1; bases outside the gene matches: 2. CDR3 coding DNA: TGTGCCAGCGGTAGCGGGGGGTCCTACGAGCAGTACTTC. It specifies CASGSGGSYEQYF.

The chain joins TRBV5-1 to TRBJ1-1, with 7 bases that match TRBD1. The CDR3 totals 14 residues. Germline-derived CDR1 and CDR2 are SGHRS and YFSETQ. With V trimmed by 4 bases and J by 2 bases, 5 bases remained unmatched. CDR3 sequence: CASSLTGVNTEAFF. The CDR3 DNA sequence: TGCGCCAGCAGCCTAACAGGGGTTAACACTGAAGCTTTCTTT.

The chain is built from TRBV10-3 and TRBJ1-1; tentatively, D is TRBD1 (6 bases). Deletions cut 9 bases from V and 0 bases from J, with 11 bases between. The V gene's germline CDR1 is ENHRY and CDR2 SYGVKD. This CDR3 has 13 amino acids. CDR3 loop: CAMARGLNTEAFF. The CDR3 nucleotides are TGTGCCATGGCCAGGGGCTTGAACACTGAAGCTTTCTTT.

This chain connects TRBV7-9 to TRBJ1-6; no firm D call. The CDR3 sequence is 13 residues long. Trimming left V 2 bases short and J 7 bases short, with 6 bases between. Germline V lookup: CDR1 SEHNR, CDR2 FQNEAQ (reference sequence). CDR3 bases: TGTGCCAGCAGCTTATTGTCAAATTCACCCCTCCACTTT. Translation: CASSLLSNSPLHF.

The rearrangement uses TRBV3-1 (or the pseudogene TRBV3-2) and TRBJ1-6; D is unclear. V shed 1 base and J shed 15 bases, with 19 bases lying between them. The CDR3 contains 15 residues. Germline V CDR1 and CDR2: LGHDT, YNNKEL (reference sequence). CDR3 nucleotide sequence: TGTGCCAGCAGCCAAGCCCCGGTCACCCCCCAACTCCTCCACTTT. It encodes CASSQAPVTPQLLHF.

CDR3 nucleotide sequence: TGTGCCAGCAGCCAAGATGCAGCCAGAAGGAACACCGGGGAGCTGTTTTTT. Translated: CASSQDAARRNTGELFF. The chain carries TRBV4-2 and TRBJ2-2; D unclear. Trimming took 0 bases from V and 1 from J, leaving 12 bases between them. The CDR3 contains 17 residues. CDR1 and CDR2 (germline): LGHNA, YNFKEQ.

This clone was seen more than once but under ten times. The chain is built from TRBV28 and TRBJ2-7; possible D gene TRBD1, 5 bases. V lost 4 bases and J lost 4, with 11 bases in between. The CDR3 is made up of 13 amino acids. CDR1 MDHEN and CDR2 SYDVKM come from the germline V gene. The CDR3 nucleotides are TGTGCCAGCAGTTGGGGCGCCGGTTACGAGCAGTACTTC. Protein product: CASSWGAGYEQYF.

The V gene is TRBV5-1, the J gene TRBJ1-5, with no clear D. V shed 4 bases and J shed 4 bases, with 18 bases lying between them. Germline-derived CDR1 and CDR2 are SGHRS and YFSETQ. The CDR3 has 16 residues. The CDR3 loop is CASSPEPNSLNQPQHF. The CDR3 DNA reads as TGCGCCAGCAGCCCCGAACCGAACTCACTAAATCAGCCCCAGCATTTT.

In DNA, the CDR3 is TGTGCCACCAGTGATAGGTTAGCGGGGGGGCCAAATGAGCAGTTCTTC. Translated, it gives CATSDRLAGGPNEQFF. This sequence joins TRBV24-1 and TRBJ2-1; the match to TRBD2 covers 11 bases. The CDR3 extends over 16 amino acids. Germline V gene data show CDR1 as KGHDR and CDR2 as SFDVKD. Trimming removed 3 bases from V and 7 bases from J; junction bases left unmatched: 7.

The chain uses TRBV24-1 and TRBJ2-5; 9 bases align to TRBD1. The CDR3 covers 15 residues. The ends lost 3 bases at V and 7 bases at J; junction bases unmatched: 8. Germline values: CDR1 KGHDR, CDR2 SFDVKD. This CDR3 reads CATSDPDRGGGTQYF. CDR3 nucleotides: TGTGCCACCAGTGATCCGGACAGGGGTGGCGGGACCCAGTACTTC.

The gene calls are TRBV5-1 and TRBJ1-4, with D tentatively TRBD1 (5 bases). The CDR3 spans 15 residues. CDR1 SGHRS and CDR2 YFSETQ come from the germline V gene. Trimming shortened V by 3 bases and J by 1 base, and 10 bases separated the two germline ends. This CDR3 reads CASSSLGVTNEKLFF. The CDR3 nucleotides are TGCGCCAGCAGCTCCCTGGGGGTAACTAATGAAAAACTGTTTTTT.

The chain combines TRBV5-4 with TRBJ1-2; D possibly corresponds to TRBD1 (5 bases). The length of the CDR3 is 14 residues. Looked up from germline, CDR1 is SGHNT and CDR2 is YYREEE (reference sequence). V lost 3 bases, J lost 5 bases, and 14 bases lay in between. The CDR3 region is CASSSLTDRYGYTF. DNA of the CDR3: TGTGCCAGCAGCTCCTTGACAGACCGTTATGGCTACACCTTC.

This clone was recorded only once. This chain joins TRBV9 and TRBJ2-1; TRBD1 agrees at 7 bases. The germline CDR1 and CDR2 sequences are SGDLS and YYNGEE. V lost 1 base and J lost 7; bases outside the gene matches: 11. The CDR3 runs 16 residues. CDR3 protein: CASSVSPYGTDNEQFF. CDR3 bases: TGTGCCAGCAGCGTAAGCCCGTACGGGACAGATAATGAGCAGTTCTTC.

The chain employs TRBV18 and TRBJ2-1, with 8 bases identical to TRBD1. Germline V lookup: CDR1 KGHSH, CDR2 LQKENI. This CDR3 has 13 residues. With V trimmed by 4 bases and J by 9 bases, 5 bases remained unmatched. CDR3 bases: TGTGCCAGCTCACAGGACAGGGTGAGTGAGCAGTTCTTC. Encoded protein: CASSQDRVSEQFF.

CDR3: CASSSRGGRYEQYF. Here the CDR3 DNA reads TGTGCCAGCAGTTCTCGGGGGGGTCGATACGAGCAGTACTTC. The J gene is TRBJ2-7, the V gene TRBV6-5, with TRBD2 matching 8 bases. V was clipped by 4 bases and J by 4 bases; unmatched bases: 6. Germline CDR1 is MNHEY and CDR2 is SVGAGI. The CDR3 length is 14 residues.

This chain uses TRBV11-3 with TRBJ1-2; D unresolved. In germline, CDR1 is SGHNT, CDR2 YENEEA. Trimming took 0 bases from V and 3 from J, leaving 14 bases between them. This CDR3 has 16 residues. This chain's CDR3 is CASSLDLRPGDYGYTF. CDR3 sequence (DNA): TGTGCCAGCAGCTTAGATCTGAGGCCCGGCGACTATGGCTACACCTTC.

The rearrangement links TRBV28 to TRBJ1-4; D is possibly TRBD1 (5 bases). The V end lost 7 bases, the J end lost 9 bases, and 18 bases lay between the germline ends. This CDR3 has 14 residues. In germline, CDR1 is MDHEN, CDR2 SYDVKM. For the CDR3, the DNA is TGTGCCAGCAACACCGACGCAGGGATAAAAAAACTGTTTTTT. Residues: CASNTDAGIKKLFF.